The 28 T cell receptor beta chains in this list originate from one sample, sequenced in a study of molecular identifiers for immune sequencing clone quantification. TCRdb re-derived calls from the PCR reads in MiXCR, one entry per CDR3 protein. In the table there are 490,000 or so distinct CDR3 sequences, roughly a fifth of which are singletons. The sequencing sample was made of naive CD8+ T cells from blood, with Jurkat cell RNA spiked in. Subset in this sample: FACS-sorted CD8+CD4-CCR7+CD45RA+ naive T cells. All receptors derive from a human donor in good health. Some libraries in this study had Jurkat cell RNA spiked in.

This clonotype has at least ten counts. This chain joins TRBV4-1 and TRBJ1-2; 8 nucleotides agree with TRBD1. Germline lookup yields CDR1 MGHRA and CDR2 YSYEKL. This CDR3 is built from 16 residues. The J segment lost 5 bases and the V segment lost 2 bases, leaving 10 bases of the junction unmatched. The CDR3 DNA reads TGCGCCAGCAGCCAACTTACAGGGGGTTTTGATTATGGCTACACCTTC. Encoded protein: CASSQLTGGFDYGYTF.

This clonotype was detected many times. This chain uses TRBV12-3 or TRBV12-4 with TRBJ2-2; 8 nucleotides agree with TRBD2. CDR3 length equals 16 residues. Trimming removed 3 bases from V and 0 bases from J; junction bases left unmatched: 3. DNA of the CDR3: TGTGCCAGCAGTTTCATAGCGGGAACGAACACCGGGGAGCTGTTTTTT. It translates to CASSFIAGTNTGELFF.

This clonotype was recorded at least ten times. The chain carries TRBV29-1 and TRBJ2-3, with a possible D match to TRBD2 (7 bases). The CDR3 runs to 16 residues. Trimming cost V 1 base and J 3 bases, with 17 bases left between them. Per the germline V gene, CDR1 is SQVTM and CDR2 is ANQGSEA. CDR3 sequence (DNA): TGCAGCGTTGAAGGGGGGGGCAGGGGCGCGACAGATACGCAGTATTTT. Residues: CSVEGGGRGATDTQYF.

This clonotype was counted many times. The rearrangement joins TRBV27 to TRBJ2-1; 11 bases map to TRBD2. The CDR3 extends over 15 amino acids. Germline V lookup: CDR1 MNHEY, CDR2 SMNVEV (reference sequence). V lost 2 bases to trimming and J lost 6 bases; unmatched junction nucleotides: 3. Written as DNA, the CDR3 is TGTGCCAGCAGTTTACTAGCGGGGGGCCGCAATGAGCAGTTCTTC. This encodes CASSLLAGGRNEQFF.

Comment on this clonotype: A much larger clone sits a single nucleotide away, making a read error possible. The chain uses TRBV25-1 and TRBJ2-7; D is ambiguous. Looked up from germline, CDR1 is MGHDK and CDR2 is SYGVNS. The CDR3 has 11 amino acids. CDR3 nucleotides: TGTGCCAGCAGTGAATGGCCTGAGCAGCACTTC. Encoded protein: CASSEWPEQHF.

This clonotype was picked up many times. This chain connects TRBV2 to TRBJ2-7; TRBD2 matches at 11 bases. Germline V gene lookup returns CDR1 SNHLY and CDR2 FYNNEI. V lost 3 bases and J lost 0; bases outside the gene matches: 10. The CDR3 loop spans 18 amino acids. CDR3 sequence (DNA): TGTGCCAGCAGTGATTTGGTAGGGACTAGCGGAGCCTCCTACGAGCAGTACTTC. This gives the protein CASSDLVGTSGASYEQYF.

Turning to this clonotype: A much larger clone differs from this one at a single base, so this may be a read error. This chain links TRBV27 with TRBJ2-6, with D maybe TRBD1 (5 bases). CDR1 is MNHEY, CDR2 SMNVEV, per germline (reference sequence). The CDR3 is 18 residues long. CDR3: CASRTTGATTSGTNVLTF. CDR3 nucleotides: TGTGCCAGCCGAACTACTGGGGCCACAACCTCTGGGACCAACGTCCTGACTTTC.

This rearrangement joins TRBV20-1 to TRBJ2-7; D is perhaps TRBD2 (6 bases). Trimming removed 3 bases from V and 0 bases from J, with 15 bases in between. Per the germline V gene, CDR1 is DFQATT and CDR2 is SNEGSKA (reference sequence). CDR3 length: 15 amino acids. The CDR3: CSASKALAFSYEQYF. The CDR3 region has the DNA TGCAGTGCTAGTAAGGCACTAGCTTTCTCCTACGAGCAGTACTTC.

Worth noting for this clonotype: A clone one base away is much larger, so this may be a read error. This chain links TRBV12-3 or TRBV12-4 with TRBJ2-1; 8 bases match TRBD2. The length of the CDR3 is 15 residues. CDR3 nucleotide sequence: TGTGCCAGCACCGCGGAGCGGGGGCCCTACAATGAGCAGTCCTTC. This sequence encodes CASTAERGPYNEQSF.

The V gene is TRBV24-1, the J gene TRBJ2-3; no reliable D call. Germline V gives CDR1 KGHDR, CDR2 SFDVKD. V lost 2 bases and J 9 bases, leaving 8 bases between the germline ends. This CDR3 spans 12 amino acids. CDR3 DNA: TGTGCCACCAGTGATTGGGGTGCGACGCAGTATTTT. Protein product: CATSDWGATQYF.

This clonotype was picked up many times. This chain joins TRBV6-4 and TRBJ2-2, with TRBD1 matching 7 bases. V lost 8 bases to trimming and J lost 4 bases; unmatched junction nucleotides: 4. CDR3 length: 13 residues. In germline, CDR1 is MRHNA, CDR2 SNTAGT. CDR3 DNA: TGTGCCAGCGGGGACAGAGTCACCGGGGAGCTGTTTTTT. Residues: CASGDRVTGELFF.

Details on this clonotype: A much larger clone sits a single nucleotide away, making a read error possible. The chain joins TRBV7-9 to TRBJ1-6; 7 nucleotides line up with TRBD1. Germline V lookup: CDR1 SEHNR, CDR2 FQNEAQ (reference sequence). CDR3 length: 15 residues. CDR3 bases: TGTGCCAGCAGCCCAGCGACAGGGCGGGGCTCACCCCTCTACTTT. Encoded protein: CASSPATGRGSPLYF.

In regard to this clonotype: Possible read error: a much larger clone is one base away. The chain uses TRBV7-8 and TRBJ1-5; no definite D call. Germline V lookup: CDR1 SGHVS, CDR2 FQNEAQ. CDR3 length: 15 amino acids. CDR3 bases: TGTGACAGCAGCCCCGAAGGTGGTGGCAATCAGCCCCAGCATTTT. This encodes CDSSPEGGGNQPQHF.

The genes are TRBV11-2 and TRBJ1-1; possible D gene TRBD1, 5 bases. This CDR3 comprises 13 residues. Trimming took 2 bases from V and 5 from J, leaving 9 bases between them. In germline, CDR1 is SGHAT, CDR2 FQNNGV. The CDR3 sequence is CASSLYQGTEAFF. The CDR3 DNA reads as TGTGCCAGCAGCTTATACCAGGGTACTGAAGCTTTCTTT. The entire variable domain, with the rest obtained from reference TRBV11-2 and TRBJ1-1, is as follows: EAGVAQSPRYKIIEKRQSVAFWCNPISGHATLYWYQQILGQGPKLLIQFQNNGVVDDSQLPKDRFSAERLKGVDSTLKIQPAKLEDSAVYLCASSLYQGTEAFFGQGTRLTVV.

This clonotype was counted only a few times. The chain has TRBV12-3 or TRBV12-4 and TRBJ2-5; D is unresolved. The CDR3 runs to 14 residues. V was cut by 5 bases and J by 0 bases, with 10 bases left in between. In nucleotides, the CDR3 is TGTGCCAGCAGTCCGCCCCCGTACCAAGAGACCCAGTACTTC. Translation: CASSPPPYQETQYF.

About this clonotype: This may come from a read error, since a much larger clone is one base off. In this CDR3 the conserved last residue, phenylalanine or tryptophan, is missing, so a read error is likely. J is TRBJ2-5 and V is TRBV11-2, with D perhaps given as TRBD1 or TRBD2 (5 bases each). The CDR3 runs to 16 residues. The ends were cut back, 1 base at V and 3 bases at J, with 15 bases in the middle. Germline V CDR1 and CDR2: SGHAT, FQNNGV. In DNA, the CDR3 is TGTGCCAGCAGCTTAGTTCCGAGGGGCAGGGAAGAGACCCAGTACCTC. Residues: CASSLVPRGREETQYL.

In this sample, this clonotype turned up a few times. The chain carries TRBV5-1 and TRBJ1-1; D may be TRBD1 (5 bases). CDR3 length: 14 residues. The germline V gene has CDR1 SGHRS and CDR2 YFSETQ. V dropped 4 bases and J dropped 6 bases, with 16 bases sitting between them. The chain's CDR3 is CASSGDRVRAEAFF. The CDR3 nucleotides read TGCGCCAGCAGCGGGGACCGGGTGAGGGCTGAAGCTTTCTTT. Looking up the rest from reference TRBV5-1 and TRBJ1-1 gives the full variable domain: KAGVTQTPRYLIKTRGQQVTLSCSPISGHRSVSWYQQTPGQGLQFLFEYFSETQRNKGNFPGRFSGRQFSNSRSEMNVSTLELGDSALYLCASSGDRVRAEAFFGQGTRLTVV.

The chain joins TRBV6-2 or TRBV6-3 to TRBJ2-3; maybe TRBD1 (5 bases). This CDR3 is built from 16 residues. Germline CDR1 and CDR2: MNHEY and SVGEGT. V dropped 2 bases and J dropped 6 bases, with 18 bases sitting between them. The CDR3 sequence is CASSYGARKLGDTQYF. Here the CDR3 DNA reads TGTGCCAGCAGTTACGGGGCTCGCAAATTGGGGGATACGCAGTATTTT.

This clonotype showed up many times. The chain is built from TRBV24-1 and TRBJ2-2; TRBD1 might be the D (6 bases). There are 16 residues in the CDR3. Trimming removed 2 bases from V and 2 bases from J, with 11 bases in between. CDR1 KGHDR and CDR2 SFDVKD come from the germline V gene. This CDR3 is CATSDYRDTNTGELFF. For the CDR3, the DNA is TGTGCCACCAGTGATTACCGGGACACCAACACCGGGGAGCTGTTTTTT.

Note on this clonotype: It may be a read error: a sequence one base away is much more abundant. The chain uses TRBV28 and TRBJ1-6, with 10 bases lining up with TRBD1. There are 13 residues in the CDR3. Per the germline V gene, CDR1 is MDHEN and CDR2 is SYDVKM. The J segment lost 11 bases and the V segment lost 6 bases, leaving 4 bases of the junction unmatched. This CDR3 reads CASRFDRGPPLHF. The CDR3, as DNA: TGTGCCAGCAGATTCGACAGGGGGCCACCCCTCCACTTT.

The rearrangement joins TRBV19 to TRBJ1-4; D gene unclear. The length of the CDR3 is 15 residues. The germline gives CDR1 LNHDA, CDR2 SQIVND (reference sequence). Trimming left V 3 bases short and J 7 bases short, with 15 bases between. The CDR3 reads CASSIFGESGEKLFF. CDR3 nucleotides: TGTGCCAGTAGTATCTTTGGAGAGTCAGGTGAAAAACTGTTTTTT. The full variable domain, rest sourced from reference TRBV19 and TRBJ1-4, is DGGITQSPKYLFRKEGQNVTLSCEQNLNHDAMYWYRQDPGQGLRLIYYSQIVNDFQKGDIAEGYSVSREKKESFPLTVTSAQKNPTAFYLCASSIFGESGEKLFFGSGTQLSVL.

There are a few counts of this clonotype. The V gene is TRBV4-3, the J gene TRBJ1-6, with a weak D call TRBD1 (6 bases). Germline V gene data show CDR1 as LGHNA and CDR2 as YSLEER. This CDR3 is 17 amino acids long. Trimming cost V 0 bases and J 6 bases, with 15 bases left between them. CDR3 nucleotides: TGCGCCAGCAGCCAAGATGCCCGGGGGCAGGTTAATTCACCCCTCCACTTT. As protein: CASSQDARGQVNSPLHF.

This clonotype occurred many times. V is TRBV29-1 and J is TRBJ2-5; D possibly corresponds to TRBD1 (5 bases). Trimming removed 4 bases at V and 5 bases at J, with 11 bases between. The CDR3 has 12 residues. Germline V gene lookup returns CDR1 SQVTM and CDR2 ANQGSEA. CDR3 protein: CSVVVAGETQYF. DNA of the CDR3: TGCAGCGTTGTTGTAGCAGGGGAGACCCAGTACTTC.

A few counts support this clonotype. The chain has TRBV7-2 and TRBJ2-6; 9 bases align to TRBD1. The V gene's germline CDR1 is SGHTA and CDR2 FQGNSA. Trimming at V came to 5 bases and at J to 4 bases, leaving 3 bases not matched to a gene. This CDR3 is built from 15 residues. The CDR3 region has the DNA TGTGCCAGCAGCGTACAGGGGGCGGGGGCCAACGTCCTGACTTTC. Amino acids: CASSVQGAGANVLTF.

This clonotype was detected many times. This chain connects TRBV10-3 to TRBJ1-5, with D unresolved. Germline V gene data show CDR1 as ENHRY and CDR2 as SYGVKD. With 4 bases removed from V and 0 bases from J, the gap between germline ends came to 7 bases. CDR3 length: 14 residues. The CDR3, as DNA: TGTGCCATCAGTGGGACGGATAGCAATCAGCCCCAGCATTTT. Translating it yields CAISGTDSNQPQHF.

This clonotype was found a few times. This chain joins TRBV9 and TRBJ2-5, with D possibly being TRBD2 (5 bases). The CDR3 sequence is 13 residues long. With 2 bases removed from V and 4 bases from J, the gap between germline ends came to 9 bases. Germline lookup yields CDR1 SGDLS and CDR2 YYNGEE. CDR3 sequence: CASSVSGSETQYF. CDR3 DNA sequence: TGTGCCAGCAGCGTTTCGGGGTCAGAGACCCAGTACTTC.

This clonotype was detected many times. V and J are TRBV12-3 or TRBV12-4 and TRBJ1-1; D unclear. V was trimmed by 7 bases and J by 0 bases, leaving 6 bases between them. The CDR3 covers 12 residues. The CDR3 coding sequence is TGTGCCAGCACCCCCATGAACACTGAAGCTTTCTTT. Translated: CASTPMNTEAFF.

This clonotype showed up just a few times. The V gene is TRBV28, the J gene TRBJ2-2, with D unresolved. Germline V gene data show CDR1 as MDHEN and CDR2 as SYDVKM. This CDR3 region has 14 residues. The V end was cut by 5 bases, the J end by 5 bases, with 12 bases between. The CDR3 reads CASSSRLRTGELFF. The CDR3 bases are TGTGCCAGCAGTAGTCGACTGCGAACCGGGGAGCTGTTTTTT. Full variable domain (remainder filled in from reference TRBV28 and TRBJ2-2): DVKVTQSSRYLVKRTGEKVFLECVQDMDHENMFWYRQDPGLGLRLIYFSYDVKMKEKGDIPEGYSVSREKKERFSLILESASTNQTSMYLCASSSRLRTGELFFGEGSRLTVL.